This T cell receptor beta chain derives from a study of cytomegalovirus exposure and HLA in healthy donors. With 60 Vbeta and 13 Jbeta primers, the PCR was carried out. Only in-frame clones appear in the TCRdb table, and some are missing; sequencing was by immunoSEQ multiplex PCR. Of roughly 55,000 clones listed, more than 65% are singletons. This TCR was recovered from a middle-aged man in good health and CMV-seropositive. The sequenced material came from PBMCs.

DNA of the CDR3: TGTGCCAGCAGCCCGGGACTAGCGGACCCCTCTAACTACAATGAGCAGTTCTTC. This gives the protein CASSPGLADPSNYNEQFF. The J gene is TRBJ2-1, the V gene TRBV2, with 11 positions matching TRBD2. Unmatched junction bases numbered 13, after V lost 6 bases and J lost 3 bases. The CDR3 loop spans 18 amino acids. Germline V CDR1 and CDR2: SNHLY, FYNNEI.